These 23 T cell receptor beta chains came from one sample sequenced in a study of blood T cell repertoires in COVID-19. Produced via immunoSEQ multiplex PCR; TCRdb's table is partial and in-frame only. This sample has about 170,000 clones, with about 90% found just once. Sequencing input: PBMCs or T cells enriched from blood (not recorded which). The receptors stem from a human donor with acute COVID-19. The donor label of this sample is uncertain.

This clone appeared a single time. The rearrangement joins TRBV5-8 to TRBJ2-3; 12 nucleotides line up with TRBD2. CDR3 length: 16 residues. With V trimmed by 4 bases and J by 3 bases, 6 bases remained unmatched. Germline V CDR1 and CDR2: SGHTS, YDEGEE. CDR3 protein: CASSGGLAGRTDTQYF. CDR3 in DNA: TGTGCCAGCAGCGGTGGACTAGCGGGGAGGACAGATACGCAGTATTTT.

The rearrangement links TRBV19 to TRBJ1-1; D unclear. The CDR3 has 15 residues. Germline lookup yields CDR1 LNHDA and CDR2 SQIVND (reference sequence). With 5 bases removed from V and 3 bases from J, the gap between germline ends came to 16 bases. For the CDR3, the DNA is TGTGCCAGTAGTTCCCGAACTAAGGGAGACACTGAAGCTTTCTTT. This translates into CASSSRTKGDTEAFF.

This chain uses TRBV9 with TRBJ2-7; D gene unclear. This CDR3 has 13 amino acids. V gave up 0 bases and J gave up 5 bases, with 9 bases separating them. The V gene's germline CDR1 is SGDLS and CDR2 YYNGEE. The DNA for the CDR3 is TGTGCCAGCAGCGTAGAACCCCAGGACGAGCAGTACTTC. This codes for CASSVEPQDEQYF.

CDR3 residues: CASSPVLGRGNTIYF. The CDR3 nucleotides read TGTGCCAGCTCACCGGTATTAGGACGAGGGAACACCATATATTTT. The V and J genes are TRBV18 and TRBJ1-3, with D uncertain. Germline CDR1 KGHSH, CDR2 LQKENI. This CDR3 has 15 amino acids. V dropped 3 bases and J dropped 7 bases, with 16 bases sitting between them.

The chain links TRBV19 to TRBJ1-5; D is perhaps TRBD1 (6 bases). From germline, CDR1 is LNHDA and CDR2 SQIVND (reference sequence). The length of the CDR3 is 12 residues. V was shortened by 10 bases and J by 6 bases, with 13 bases between the two germline ends. This CDR3 reads CAIGQGSQPQHF. The CDR3 coding sequence is TGTGCCATTGGGCAGGGGAGTCAGCCCCAGCATTTT.

V gene TRBV21-1 combines with J gene TRBJ2-1; the table's D gene call, TRBD1, was not cross checked with the DNA. TRBV21-1 counts as a pseudogene. CDR3 size: 16 residues. Here the CDR3 DNA reads TGTGCCAGCAGCAAAGCACGCCAGGGGCTCTACAATGAGCAGTTCTTC. It is translated as CASSKARQGLYNEQFF.

The rearrangement links TRBV15 to TRBJ1-1; weak D call: TRBD1 (5 bases). Trimming removed 5 bases at V and 1 base at J, with 11 bases between. The length of the CDR3 is 14 residues. CDR1 is LNHNV and CDR2 is YYDKDF in the germline V gene (reference sequence). Written as DNA, the CDR3 is TGTGCCACCAGCGTGGGGGGAGAGAACACTGAAGCTTTCTTT. This gives the protein CATSVGGENTEAFF.

This clone appeared a single time. The J gene is TRBJ1-2, the V gene TRBV27, with 8 positions matching TRBD1. The junction had 9 bases not matched to a gene; V was cut back by 6 bases and J by 0 bases. CDR1 is MNHEY, CDR2 SMNVEV, per germline (reference sequence). The length of the CDR3 is 16 residues. The CDR3 is CASSSGTGGANYGYTF. CDR3 nucleotide sequence: TGTGCCAGCAGCTCCGGGACAGGAGGAGCTAACTATGGCTACACCTTC.

This chain uses TRBV5-6 with TRBJ2-1; D remains unclear. Germline V gene data show CDR1 as SGHDT and CDR2 as YYEEEE. CDR3 length: 12 amino acids. Trimming shortened V by 0 bases and J by 12 bases, and 10 bases separated the two germline ends. The CDR3 loop reads CASSLGSFGQFF. CDR3 nucleotides: TGTGCCAGCAGCTTGGGTAGCTTCGGGCAGTTCTTC.

In its sample, this clone was seen a few times. The V call is TRBV5-4, the J call TRBJ1-2, with D possibly matching TRBD1 (5 bases). V lost 0 bases to trimming and J lost 0 bases, with 9 bases between them. CDR1 SGHNT and CDR2 YYREEE come from the germline V gene (reference sequence). CDR3 size: 15 residues. The CDR3 DNA sequence: TGTGCCAGCAGCTTGGCCGGGGGACCTAACTATGGCTACACCTTC. Protein: CASSLAGGPNYGYTF.

To note about this clone: At one end, the junction sequence differs from germline, possibly due to a read error. V usage is TRBV7-8 and J usage is TRBJ2-3; 10 bases align to TRBD1. This CDR3 has 16 amino acids. Germline lookup yields CDR1 SGHVS and CDR2 FQNEAQ. CDR3 protein: CASTLGAGTGVSTLNF. CDR3 nucleotide sequence: TGTGCCAGCACCTTAGGGGCCGGGACAGGGGTCTCTACGCTGAATTTT. Variable domain in full (rest from reference TRBV7-8 and TRBJ2-3): GAGVSQSPRYKVAKRGQDVALRCDPISGHVSLFWYQQALGQGPEFLTYFQNEAQLDKSGLPSDRFFAERPEGSVSTLKIQRTQQEDSAVYLCASTLGAGTGVSTLNFGPGTRLTVL.

This clone came up a few times. The chain recombines TRBV9 with TRBJ1-5, with 8 nucleotides matching TRBD1. J was trimmed by 0 bases and V by 2 bases; bases with no gene match: 4. The CDR3 is 16 residues long. Germline CDR1 and CDR2: SGDLS and YYNGEE. CDR3 DNA: TGTGCCAGCAGCGTCGACAGGGGAGATAGCAATCAGCCCCAGCATTTT. It specifies CASSVDRGDSNQPQHF.

This clone was seen only a few times. V is TRBV18 and J is TRBJ1-6, with D unclear. Trimming took off 3 bases at V and 4 bases at J, with 10 bases between the two ends. This CDR3 has 15 amino acids. Germline CDR1 KGHSH, CDR2 LQKENI. For the CDR3, the DNA is TGTGCCAGCTCACCCGTGGAGCTATATAATTCACCCCTCCACTTT. Amino acids: CASSPVELYNSPLHF.

This clone was observed once. The sample has other DNA sequences that encode this CDR3 too. V is TRBV18 and J is TRBJ2-7, with 9 positions matching TRBD1. J lost 2 bases, V lost 3 bases, and 2 bases had no gene match. The CDR3 runs to 14 residues. Germline V CDR1 and CDR2: KGHSH, LQKENI. The CDR3 is CASSPGQGAYEQYF. For the CDR3, the DNA is TGTGCCAGCTCACCGGGACAGGGAGCCTACGAGCAGTACTTC.

The V call is TRBV7-2, the J call TRBJ2-1; 9 nucleotides align to TRBD2. CDR1 SGHTA and CDR2 FQGNSA come from the germline V gene. The junction had 11 bases not matched to a gene; V was cut back by 2 bases and J by 9 bases. The length of the CDR3 is 16 residues. The DNA of the CDR3 is TGTGCCAGCAGCTTAACGGCGGGGGGGCCACGGGGTGAGCAGTTCTTC. This encodes CASSLTAGGPRGEQFF.

The chain joins TRBV18 to TRBJ1-2; D gene unclear. The CDR3 covers 15 residues. Germline lookup yields CDR1 KGHSH and CDR2 LQKENI. Trimming cost V 2 bases and J 1 base, with 11 bases left between them. This CDR3 is CASSPSPGLNYGYTF. In DNA form, the CDR3 reads TGTGCCAGCTCACCATCCCCCGGACTTAACTATGGCTACACCTTC.

The chain employs TRBV4-2 and TRBJ2-6; D is unclear. V lost 2 bases, J lost 4 bases, and 9 bases lay in between. Germline V gene lookup returns CDR1 LGHNA and CDR2 YNFKEQ. CDR3 size: 15 residues. The CDR3: CASSQPNTGANVLTF. Here the CDR3 DNA reads TGTGCCAGCAGCCAACCCAACACGGGGGCCAACGTCCTGACTTTC.

This chain joins TRBV7-9 and TRBJ2-1; possibly TRBD1 for D (6 bases). The CDR3 spans 17 residues. Trimming cost V 5 bases and J 1 base, with 18 bases left between them. The germline V gene encodes CDR1 SEHNR and CDR2 FQNEAQ (reference sequence). The CDR3 here is CASSPRGRDKSYNEQFF. The CDR3 DNA reads as TGTGCCAGCAGCCCAAGAGGTCGGGACAAGTCCTACAATGAGCAGTTCTTC.

The chain uses TRBV2 and TRBJ2-7; tentatively, D is TRBD2 (5 bases). CDR1 SNHLY and CDR2 FYNNEI come from the germline V gene. Trimming took off 8 bases at V and 5 bases at J, with 13 bases between the two ends. The CDR3 runs 12 residues. In DNA form, the CDR3 reads TGTGCCAGCGCGCCGGGGAAAAACGAGCAGTACTTC. Translated: CASAPGKNEQYF.

The chain is built from TRBV6-5 and TRBJ1-4; a possible D gene is TRBD1 (6 bases). Germline V CDR1 and CDR2: MNHEY, SVGAGI. The germline V and J ends were trimmed by 4 bases and 7 bases, with 19 bases remaining between them. The CDR3 extends over 16 amino acids. CDR3 sequence (DNA): TGTGCCAGCAGTTCCGGAGGCAGGGGCAGGGGTGAAAAACTGTTTTTT. Amino acid sequence: CASSSGGRGRGEKLFF.

The rearrangement links TRBV5-1 to TRBJ2-7, with 7 bases fitting TRBD1. Germline V gene sequence: CDR1 SGHRS, CDR2 YFSETQ. The junction had 16 bases not matched to a gene; V was cut back by 0 bases and J by 7 bases. This CDR3 spans 17 amino acids. This chain's CDR3 is CASSLGFGTESPWEQYF. As DNA, the CDR3 is TGCGCCAGCAGCTTGGGGTTTGGGACAGAGAGTCCTTGGGAGCAGTACTTC.

The sample holds one count of this clone. The J gene is TRBJ2-3, the V gene TRBV7-3, with D tentatively TRBD2 (7 bases). With 0 bases removed from V and 7 bases from J, the gap between germline ends came to 11 bases. The germline gives CDR1 SGHTA, CDR2 FQGTGA. The CDR3 runs 14 residues. The CDR3 sequence: CASSLTGGPYTQYF. CDR3 nucleotide sequence: TGTGCCAGCAGCTTAACGGGGGGGCCCTATACGCAGTATTTT.

The chain recombines TRBV25-1 with TRBJ2-1; D may be TRBD2 (6 bases). Germline V gene sequence: CDR1 MGHDK, CDR2 SYGVNS. The CDR3 is 15 residues long. Trimming pared 3 bases from V and 4 bases from J, leaving 13 bases between. CDR3 DNA: TGTGCCAGCAGTGAGGCGGGGATCGGGTACAATGAGCAGTTCTTC. Residues: CASSEAGIGYNEQFF.